These 10 T cell receptor beta chains originate from one sample sequenced in a study of T cells in women clearing cervical HPV infection. Method: immunoSEQ multiplex PCR; TCRdb's copy keeps in-frame clones and lacks some. The sample spans 25,000 to 35,000 clones; the ten largest clones claim approximately 8.4%. Sequences were obtained from blood buffy coat. These receptors were collected from a woman between 18 and 75 years old with a cervical HPV16 infection that either progressed to CIN3+ or cleared (not recorded which).

With respect to this clone: The CDR3 extends 3 residues past the end of the read, so its final part is completed from the germline J gene. The chain combines TRBV29-1 with TRBJ2-3; unclear D gene. There are 13 residues in the CDR3. The V gene lost 4 bases and the J gene lost 2 bases, with 10 bases spanning the gap. Germline V CDR1 and CDR2: SQVTM, ANQGSEA. Here the CDR3 reads CSVVGLFTDTQYF. The covered CDR3 bases are TGCAGCGTTGTTGGGCTATTCACAGATACG.

The CDR3 protein is CASSGLAGGAQETQYF. The CDR3 bases that were read are TGTGCCAGCAGTGGGCTAGCGGGGGGGGCCCAAGAGACC. This chain uses TRBV2 with TRBJ2-5, with 12 nucleotides matching TRBD2. The missing CDR3 end, 3 residues past where the read stops, is filled in from the germline J gene. The CDR3 runs to 16 residues. Germline lookup yields CDR1 SNHLY and CDR2 FYNNEI. The V and J ends lost 4 bases and 1 base, in that order; junction bases with no gene match: 4. Supplemented by reference TRBV2 and TRBJ2-5, the full variable domain reads EPEVTQTPSHQVTQMGQEVILRCVPISNHLYFYWYRQILGQKVEFLVSFYNNEISEKSEIFDDQFSVERPDGSNFTLKIRSTKLEDSAMYFCASSGLAGGAQETQYFGPGTRLLVL.

Comment on this clone: The read gets to within 3 residues of the CDR3 end, and the germline J gene fills in the rest. The V gene is TRBV2, the J gene TRBJ2-2; TRBD1 might be the D (6 bases). Per germline, CDR1 SNHLY and CDR2 FYNNEI. This CDR3 region has 14 residues. V was trimmed by 4 bases and J by 5 bases, leaving 11 bases between them. The part of the CDR3 DNA that was read is TGTGCCAGCAGTGGAAGGGGGACAACCGGGGAG. Translating gives CASSGRGTTGE. The entire CDR3 is CASSGRGTTGELFF.

For this clone: A junction boundary mismatches the germline segment, possibly from a read error. Coverage ceases 3 residues before the CDR3 finishes, and the germline J gene fills in the end. The chain combines TRBV13 with TRBJ2-5; D may be TRBD1 or TRBD2 (5 bases each). From germline, CDR1 is PRHDT and CDR2 FYEKMQ (reference sequence). CDR3 length: 13 residues. CDR3 protein: CASRRREKDTQYF. CDR3 bases read: TGTGCCAGCAGACGCAGGGAGAAAGATACC.

Notes on this clone: The read falls 3 residues short of the CDR3 end, and the missing part is taken from the germline J gene. The rearrangement uses TRBV5-4 and TRBJ1-2; D possibly corresponds to TRBD1 (5 bases). Germline V lookup: CDR1 SGHNT, CDR2 YYREEE (reference sequence). The CDR3 has 11 residues. CDR3 sequence reads: CASSWGGGYTF. The sequenced CDR3 bases are TGTGCCAGCAGCTGGGGCGGCGGC.

In the case of this clone: Sequencing ends 3 residues short of the CDR3 end; the germline J gene provides the rest. The chain couples TRBV7-9 to TRBJ2-1; no reliable D call. The CDR3 is 14 amino acids. With 3 bases removed from V and 6 bases from J, the gap between germline ends came to 12 bases. The V gene's germline CDR1 is SEHNR and CDR2 FQNEAQ (reference sequence). Incomplete CDR3 DNA: TGTGCCAGCAGCTTTATTAGCAGAGGCAATGAG. Translated, it gives CASSFISRGNE. The whole CDR3 protein reads CASSFISRGNEQFF.

Comments on this clone: The sequence runs out 3 residues before the end of the CDR3; the remainder is reconstructed from the germline J gene. The V and J genes are TRBV7-9 and TRBJ2-7; 7 positions match TRBD2. The germline gives CDR1 SEHNR, CDR2 FQNEAQ (reference sequence). The CDR3 sequence is 15 residues long. V shed 3 bases, J shed 5 bases, and the junction held 10 bases outside the gene matches. CDR3 region: CASSFLDEGGDEQYF. CDR3 bases read: TGTGCCAGCAGCTTCCTCGACGAGGGAGGGGACGAG.

Worth noting for this clone: The read halts 3 residues ahead of the CDR3 end, with the missing end drawn from the germline J gene. J is TRBJ2-7 and V is TRBV6-2 or TRBV6-3; 9 positions agree with TRBD2. V lost 5 bases to trimming and J lost 4 bases; unmatched junction nucleotides: 12. CDR1 is MNHEY, CDR2 SVGEGT, per germline. This CDR3 is 16 amino acids long. The part of the CDR3 DNA that was read is TGTGCCAGCAGTCCCTTGACTAGCGGACTTTTGTACGAG. Its translation is CASSPLTSGLLYE. The entire CDR3 sequence reads CASSPLTSGLLYEQYF.

Notes on this clone: Read data end 3 residues before the CDR3 end; the end is taken from the germline J gene. The genes are TRBV5-5 and TRBJ1-2; perhaps TRBD1 as D (5 bases). Germline V gene lookup returns CDR1 SGHKS and CDR2 YYEKEE (reference sequence). Trimming removed 3 bases at V and 4 bases at J, with 13 bases between. The CDR3 sequence is 14 residues long. The CDR3 here is CASSSGLQGYGYTF. Incomplete CDR3 DNA: TGTGCCAGCAGCTCGGGACTCCAGGGCTATGGC. The entire variable domain, with the rest obtained from reference TRBV5-5 and TRBJ1-2, is as follows: DAGVTQSPTHLIKTRGQQVTLRCSPISGHKSVSWYQQVLGQGPQFIFQYYEKEERGRGNFPDRFSARQFPNYSSELNVNALLLGDSALYLCASSSGLQGYGYTFGSGTRLTVV.

Comment on this clone: The CDR3 end is not reached by the read, which stops 3 residues before it; the germline J gene fills it in. This chain joins TRBV23-1 and TRBJ2-3; no firm D call. TRBV23-1 is reported as an ORF; its role is uncertain. Deletions cut 11 bases from V and 0 bases from J, with 21 bases between. CDR3 length: 16 amino acids. CDR3 sequence: CAPRVLSNSSTDTQYF. The sequenced CDR3 bases are TGCGCCCCTCGGGTATTGTCGAATTCGAGCACAGATACG.